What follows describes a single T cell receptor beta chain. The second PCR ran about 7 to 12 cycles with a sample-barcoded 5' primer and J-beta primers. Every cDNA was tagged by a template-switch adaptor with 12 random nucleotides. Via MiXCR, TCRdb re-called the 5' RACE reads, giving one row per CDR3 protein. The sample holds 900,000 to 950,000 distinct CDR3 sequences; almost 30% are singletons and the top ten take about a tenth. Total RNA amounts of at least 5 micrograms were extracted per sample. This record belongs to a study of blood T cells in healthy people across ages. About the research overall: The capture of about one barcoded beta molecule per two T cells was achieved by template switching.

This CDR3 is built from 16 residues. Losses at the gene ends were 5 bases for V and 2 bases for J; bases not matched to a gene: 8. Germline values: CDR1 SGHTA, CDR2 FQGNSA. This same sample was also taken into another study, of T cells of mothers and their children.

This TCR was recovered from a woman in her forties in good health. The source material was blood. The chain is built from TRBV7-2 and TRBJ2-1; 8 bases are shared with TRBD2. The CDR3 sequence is CASSVLTSGPYNEQFF. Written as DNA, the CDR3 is TGTGCCAGCAGCGTCCTCACTAGCGGCCCCTACAATGAGCAGTTCTTC.